This T cell receptor beta chain was sequenced for a study of T cell responses to AZD1222 COVID-19 vaccine. General study results and limits: Spike-specific TCR depth and breadth grew after two AZD1222 doses.

The protocol was immunoSEQ multiplex PCR, while the TCRdb copy is restricted to in-frame clones and leaves out a portion. The table has about 110,000 clones, around 92% seen once. This clone has a single count. The antigen is unknown. The V end was cut by 0 bases, the J end by 8 bases, with 13 bases between. The CDR3 extends over 14 amino acids. Germline CDR1 MNHNY, CDR2 SVGAGI (reference sequence). This receptor was obtained from an adult who received the AZD1222 COVID-19 vaccine. This sample comprised peripheral blood, obtained 28 days after the second AZD1222 dose. The chain carries TRBV6-6 and TRBJ1-2; perhaps TRBD1 as D (6 bases). For the CDR3, the DNA is TGTGCCAGCAGTTACTCGTATGGGGGCGGCGGCTACACCTTC. Its protein product is CASSYSYGGGGYTF.